This T cell receptor beta chain emerged from a study of blood T cell repertoires in COVID-19. This clone was recorded a few times. This CDR3 has 15 amino acids. Germline V lookup: CDR1 MNHNS, CDR2 SASEGT. The trim removed 3 bases at V and 2 bases at J, leaving 6 bases unmatched. Generated by immunoSEQ multiplex PCR, the TCRdb table keeps only in-frame clones and is missing some. Altogether about 69,000 clones are present, 75% to 85% being singletons, with the ten largest covering roughly 48%. The chain carries TRBV6-1 and TRBJ2-7, with 8 bases fitting TRBD1. This receptor was obtained from a human donor in a cohort sampled during active COVID-19. The sequenced sample consisted of peripheral blood. CDR3 sequence reads: CASSDPGQETYEQYF. The CDR3 coding sequence is TGTGCCAGCAGTGACCCGGGACAGGAGACCTACGAGCAGTACTTC.